This is a list of T cell receptor beta chains from one sample in a study of cytomegalovirus exposure and HLA in healthy donors. Only in-frame clones appear in the TCRdb table, and some are missing; sequencing was by immunoSEQ multiplex PCR. The sample has approximately 100,000 clones, about 80% seen once; the top ten hold 3% to 3.5%. What was sequenced was PBMCs. Receptors originate from a woman between 35 and 50 years old in good health and CMV-seronegative. Each CDR3 is given with its conserved first and last residue. Clone size is given for some rows only: seen once, a few or many times, or a class if the clone is expanded.

>TRBV6-1|.|TRBJ2-7
CASSEVLRDRGFYEQYF
>TRBV7-9|once|TRBJ1-2
CASSSPDRAYGYTF
>TRBV5-4|.|TRBJ1-3
CASSLDRGGNTIYF
>TRBV28|once|TRBJ1-5
CASSFEQRNQPQHF
>TRBV7-2|few|TRBJ1-4
CASSPPRGRGAEKLFF
>TRBV30|.|TRBJ1-5
CAWSGGPMGGNQPQHF
>TRBV27|.|TRBJ2-5
CASSPWDREGETQYF
>TRBV5-6|.|TRBJ2-1
CASSLTGSWNEQFF
>TRBV11-2|.|TRBJ2-3
CASSLDGAWGTDTQYF
>TRBV7-2|.|TRBJ2-1
CASSGSQDNEQFF
>TRBV5-6|.|TRBJ1-2
CASSMDRALYGYTF
>TRBV27|once|TRBJ2-7
CASSLSSAPGLAGQPTFYEQYF
>TRBV7-2|.|TRBJ2-7
CASSSEGTGTYEQYF
>TRBV5-1|.|TRBJ2-7
CASTGTSGRHEQYF
>TRBV7-2|.|TRBJ2-5
CATQLSSVQETQYF
>TRBV7-2|few|TRBJ2-3
CASSWDRSTDTQYF
>TRBV18|once|TRBJ2-7
CASSSEGTGQEQYF
>TRBV21-1|.|TRBJ2-6
CALRSGANVLTF
>TRBV11-2|.|.
CASSRLWTYEQYF